The TCR beta chain described here comes from a study of vaccination and CD4 T cells after COVID-19. The overall study: Once diagnosed, patients had post-COVID samples drawn a median roughly 110 days later (range 35 to 161). Regarding the study as a whole: Median SARS-CoV-2-reactive clonotype numbers went up from approximately 23 to 38, but not significantly.

There are 12 residues in the CDR3. The V end lost 7 bases, the J end lost 3 bases, and 6 bases lay between the germline ends. Treatment defined: approximately 9-day PBMC culture with coronavirus spike peptide pools or control peptides (ViraFEST assay). ViraFEST sequenced TCRs after peptide-pool expansion of antigen-specific T cells. With regard to this clonotype: Its antigen is undetermined.

Cultured CD4+ T cells had their DNA profiled by the Oncomine TCR Beta short-read assay. Genomic DNA was isolated from cultured CD4+ T cells. TCRdb called the PCR reads again in MiXCR, with one record for every CDR3 protein. Found here are some 14,000 distinct CDR3 sequences, about two fifths of them singletons; the top ten hold over 9.5%. The sequence was obtained from a human donor who had recovered from COVID-19. The chain links TRBV12-3 or TRBV12-4 to TRBJ2-2; D gene ambiguous. The sequenced sample was CD4+ T cells from blood, cultured in vitro. The CDR3 nucleotides read TGTGCCAGCATCCTTTACACCGGGGAGCTGTTTTTT. Protein: CASILYTGELFF.